Listed here is a single TCR beta chain. Its antigen is as yet unknown. The data stem from a study of monozygotic twins with inflammatory bowel disease. The CDR3 has 13 residues. Germline V gives CDR1 SGHTA, CDR2 FQGNSA. Findings and caveats of the study: Support was lacking for any single strong IBD-associated signal or clonotype. Relative clonotype sharing with others was diminished in IBD patients versus healthy twins, particularly with disease activity.

After re-calling the 5' RACE reads, TCRdb lists one entry per CDR3 protein, DNA absent. This sample's table has under 150,000 distinct CDR3 sequences. The gene calls are TRBV7-2 and TRBJ1-5. The receptor was derived from a human donor with ulcerative colitis or Crohn's disease, or a healthy co-twin of an affected twin (not recorded which). The sequencing input was blood. Here the CDR3 reads CASSSGQDQPQHF. The whole variable domain, remainder taken from reference TRBV7-2 and TRBJ1-5, is GAGVSQSPSNKVTEKGKDVELRCDPISGHTALYWYRQSLGQGLEFLIYFQGNSAPDKSGLPSDRFSAERTGGSVSTLTIQRTQQEDSAVYLCASSSGQDQPQHFGDGTRLSIL.